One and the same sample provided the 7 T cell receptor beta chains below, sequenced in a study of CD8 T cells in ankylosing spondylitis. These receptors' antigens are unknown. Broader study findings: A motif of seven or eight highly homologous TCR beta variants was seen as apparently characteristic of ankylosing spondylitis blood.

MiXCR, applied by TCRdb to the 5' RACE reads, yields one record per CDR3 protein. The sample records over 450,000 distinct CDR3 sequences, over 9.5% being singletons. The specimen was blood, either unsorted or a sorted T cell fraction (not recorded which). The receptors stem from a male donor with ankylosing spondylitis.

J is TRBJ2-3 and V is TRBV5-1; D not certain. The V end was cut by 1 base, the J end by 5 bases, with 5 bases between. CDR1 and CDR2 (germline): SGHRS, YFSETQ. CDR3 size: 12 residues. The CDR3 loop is CASSLWQDTQYF. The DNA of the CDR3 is TGCGCCAGCAGCTTGTGGCAAGATACGCAGTATTTT.

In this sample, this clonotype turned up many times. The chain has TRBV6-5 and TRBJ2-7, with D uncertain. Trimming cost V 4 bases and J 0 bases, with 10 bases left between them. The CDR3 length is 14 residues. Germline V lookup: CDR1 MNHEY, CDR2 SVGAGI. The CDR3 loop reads CASSSTPTSYEQYV. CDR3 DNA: TGTGCCAGCAGTTCGACTCCCACCTCCTACGAGCAGTACGTC.

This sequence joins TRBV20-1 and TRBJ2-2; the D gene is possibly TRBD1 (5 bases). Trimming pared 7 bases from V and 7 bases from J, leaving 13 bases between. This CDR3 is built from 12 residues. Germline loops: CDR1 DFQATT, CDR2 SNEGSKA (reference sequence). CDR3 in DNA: TGCAGTGGGCAAGGGGCCGGCGGGGAGCTGTTTTTT. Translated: CSGQGAGGELFF.

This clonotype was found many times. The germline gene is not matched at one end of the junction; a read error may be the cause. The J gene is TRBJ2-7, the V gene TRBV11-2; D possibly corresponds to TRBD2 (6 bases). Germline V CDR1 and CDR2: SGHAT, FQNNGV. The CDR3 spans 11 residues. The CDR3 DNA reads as TGTGCCAGCAGCTTGGGAGGAATCCCCGCGTTC. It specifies CASSLGGIPAF.

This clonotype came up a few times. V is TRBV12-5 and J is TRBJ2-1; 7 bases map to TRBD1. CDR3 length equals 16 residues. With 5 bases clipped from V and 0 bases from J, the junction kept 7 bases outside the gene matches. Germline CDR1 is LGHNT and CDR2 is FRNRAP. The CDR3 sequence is CASGPSGQSSYNEQFF. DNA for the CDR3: TGTGCTAGTGGTCCGTCGGGACAGAGCTCCTACAATGAGCAGTTCTTC. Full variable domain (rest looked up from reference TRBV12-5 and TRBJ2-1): DARVTQTPRHKVTEMGQEVTMRCQPILGHNTVFWYRQTMMQGLELLAYFRNRAPLDDSGMPKDRFSAEMPDATLATLKIQPSEPRDSAVYFCASGPSGQSSYNEQFFGPGTRLTVL.

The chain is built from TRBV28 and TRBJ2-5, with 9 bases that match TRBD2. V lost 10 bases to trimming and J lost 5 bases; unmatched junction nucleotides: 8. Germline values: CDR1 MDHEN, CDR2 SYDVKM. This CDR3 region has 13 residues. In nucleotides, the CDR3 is TGTGCCACCAGGAGAGGGACTAGCGAGACCCAGTACTTC. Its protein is CATRRGTSETQYF.

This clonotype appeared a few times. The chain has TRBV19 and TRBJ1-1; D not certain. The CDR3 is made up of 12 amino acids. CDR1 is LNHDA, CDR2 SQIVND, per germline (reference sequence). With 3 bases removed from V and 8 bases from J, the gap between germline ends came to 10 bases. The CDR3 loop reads CASSISKREAFF. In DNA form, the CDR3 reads TGTGCCAGTAGTATTTCGAAGCGAGAAGCTTTCTTT.